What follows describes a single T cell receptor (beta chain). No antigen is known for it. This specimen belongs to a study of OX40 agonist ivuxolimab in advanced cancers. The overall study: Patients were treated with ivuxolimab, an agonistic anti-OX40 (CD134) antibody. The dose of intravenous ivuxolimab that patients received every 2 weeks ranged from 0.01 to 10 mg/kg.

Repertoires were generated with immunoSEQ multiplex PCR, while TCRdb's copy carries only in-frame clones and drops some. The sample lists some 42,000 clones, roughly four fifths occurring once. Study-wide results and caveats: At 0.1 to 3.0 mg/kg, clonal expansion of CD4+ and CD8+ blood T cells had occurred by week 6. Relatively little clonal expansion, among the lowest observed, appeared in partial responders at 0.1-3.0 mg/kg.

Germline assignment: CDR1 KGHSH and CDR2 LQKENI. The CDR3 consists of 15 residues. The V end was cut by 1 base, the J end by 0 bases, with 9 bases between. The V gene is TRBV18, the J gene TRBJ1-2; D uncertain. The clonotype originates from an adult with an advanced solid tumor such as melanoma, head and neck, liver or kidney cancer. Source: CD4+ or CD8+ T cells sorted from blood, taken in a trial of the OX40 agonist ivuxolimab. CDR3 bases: TGTGCCAGCTCACCACGAACAGCCTCTAACTATGGCTACACCTTC. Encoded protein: CASSPRTASNYGYTF.